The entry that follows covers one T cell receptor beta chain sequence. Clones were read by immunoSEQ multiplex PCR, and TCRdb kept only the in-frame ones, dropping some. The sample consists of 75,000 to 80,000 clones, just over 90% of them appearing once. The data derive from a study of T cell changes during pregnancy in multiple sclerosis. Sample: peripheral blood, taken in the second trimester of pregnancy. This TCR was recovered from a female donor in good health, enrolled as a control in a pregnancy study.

CDR3 residues: CASSPTGVNEQFF. The CDR3 region has the DNA TGTGCCAGCAGTCCTACAGGGGTAAATGAGCAGTTCTTC. This rearrangement joins TRBV6-5 to TRBJ2-1; 7 nucleotides align to TRBD1. The germline gives CDR1 MNHEY, CDR2 SVGAGI. The V segment lost 5 bases and the J segment 7 bases; nucleotides outside the gene matches: 5. The CDR3 is made up of 13 amino acids.